Following are 23 T cell receptor beta chains from one sample sequenced in a study of cytomegalovirus exposure and HLA in healthy donors. The PCR contained 60 Vbeta and 13 Jbeta primers. The data were produced by immunoSEQ multiplex PCR, yet TCRdb's version contains in-frame clones alone and is incomplete. This sample's table has some 89,000 clones. The specimen sequenced was PBMCs. The receptors here all came from a woman aged 25 to 39 in good health and CMV-seronegative.

The chain employs TRBV5-5 and TRBJ2-1, with a weak D call TRBD2 (5 bases). The V end was cut by 0 bases, the J end by 4 bases, with 17 bases between. The germline gives CDR1 SGHKS, CDR2 YYEKEE (reference sequence). The CDR3 totals 17 residues. The CDR3 DNA reads as TGTGCCAGCAGCTTGGGGCCAGGAGGAGGAGGATACAATGAGCAGTTCTTC. Translating it yields CASSLGPGGGGYNEQFF.

Concerning this clone itself: One end of the junction fails to match germline, which may point to a read error. This chain uses TRBV28 with TRBJ1-5, with D unclear. Germline V gene sequence: CDR1 MDHEN, CDR2 SYDVKM. The length of the CDR3 is 13 residues. Written as DNA, the CDR3 is TGTGCCAGTCAACAGCCGAGCAAGCAGCCCCAGCATTTT. Its protein product is CASQQPSKQPQHF.

The chain carries TRBV28 and TRBJ1-2; possible D gene TRBD1, 6 bases. The V end was cut by 7 bases, the J end by 4 bases, with 16 bases between. Per germline, CDR1 MDHEN and CDR2 SYDVKM. The CDR3 sequence is 14 residues long. CDR3 in amino acids: CASIMIQGAYGYTF. CDR3 nucleotides: TGTGCCAGCATTATGATACAGGGTGCCTATGGCTACACCTTC.

This chain connects TRBV5-1 to TRBJ1-1, with D tentatively TRBD1 (6 bases). The ends were cut back, 3 bases at V and 1 base at J, with 16 bases in the middle. The CDR3 has 16 amino acids. The germline V gene encodes CDR1 SGHRS and CDR2 YFSETQ. This chain's CDR3 is CASSYLYDRTNTEAFF. CDR3 bases: TGCGCCAGCAGCTACCTTTACGACAGGACGAACACTGAAGCTTTCTTT. Full variable domain (remainder filled in from reference TRBV5-1 and TRBJ1-1): KAGVTQTPRYLIKTRGQQVTLSCSPISGHRSVSWYQQTPGQGLQFLFEYFSETQRNKGNFPGRFSGRQFSNSRSEMNVSTLELGDSALYLCASSYLYDRTNTEAFFGQGTRLTVV.

The J gene is TRBJ2-2, the V gene TRBV11-2, with D uncertain. CDR1 SGHAT and CDR2 FQNNGV come from the germline V gene. The CDR3 is made up of 16 amino acids. Trimming pared 1 base from V and 0 bases from J, leaving 9 bases between. The CDR3 sequence is CASSLVRHTNTGELFF. The CDR3 DNA is TGTGCCAGCAGCTTAGTACGACATACGAACACCGGGGAGCTGTTTTTT.

This sequence joins TRBV27 and TRBJ2-1; TRBD2 aligns across 7 bases. V lost 6 bases, J lost 4 bases, and 12 bases stayed unmatched. Germline-derived CDR1 and CDR2 are MNHEY and SMNVEV (reference sequence). The CDR3 runs to 16 residues. In nucleotides, the CDR3 is TGTGCCAGCAGGGTATCTGGGGAGGGGAGATACAATGAGCAGTTCTTC. Translation: CASRVSGEGRYNEQFF.

This chain uses TRBV6-1 with TRBJ1-2; no definite D call. V lost 0 bases, J lost 4 bases, and 9 bases lay in between. The germline CDR1 and CDR2 sequences are MNHNS and SASEGT. The CDR3 is 14 residues long. CDR3 DNA: TGTGCCAGCAGTGAAGCATTAGATTTCTATGGCTACACCTTC. It translates to CASSEALDFYGYTF.

J is TRBJ1-2 and V is TRBV27; D unclear. Trimming stripped 3 bases from V and 0 bases from J, with 11 bases between. The germline V gene has CDR1 MNHEY and CDR2 SMNVEV (reference sequence). The CDR3 runs to 15 residues. In DNA, the CDR3 is TGTGCCAGCAGTTTCGGCGGGCCAACTAACTATGGCTACACCTTC. Its translation: CASSFGGPTNYGYTF.

The chain combines TRBV7-2 with TRBJ2-6, with D tentatively TRBD1 (6 bases). CDR3 length equals 15 residues. Germline CDR1 and CDR2: SGHTA and FQGNSA. V lost 2 bases, J lost 4 bases, and 9 bases lay in between. The CDR3 protein is CASSLQGTGANVLTF. The CDR3 DNA is TGTGCCAGCAGCTTACAGGGGACCGGGGCCAACGTCCTGACTTTC. Full variable domain (rest looked up from reference TRBV7-2 and TRBJ2-6): GAGVSQSPSNKVTEKGKDVELRCDPISGHTALYWYRQSLGQGLEFLIYFQGNSAPDKSGLPSDRFSAERTGGSVSTLTIQRTQQEDSAVYLCASSLQGTGANVLTFGAGSRLTVL.

This chain joins TRBV7-3 and TRBJ2-3, with D possibly being TRBD2 (5 bases). Germline CDR1 is SGHTA and CDR2 is FQGTGA. V lost 6 bases and J 2 bases, leaving 18 bases between the germline ends. The CDR3 loop spans 16 amino acids. The CDR3 spells CASSPGLSSSTDTQYF. The CDR3 nucleotides read TGTGCCAGCAGTCCCGGACTCAGCTCATCCACAGATACGCAGTATTTT.

The chain links TRBV9 to TRBJ2-2, with D maybe TRBD1 (5 bases). Trimming left V 2 bases short and J 8 bases short, with 13 bases between. Germline CDR1 SGDLS, CDR2 YYNGEE. The CDR3 consists of 14 residues. DNA of the CDR3: TGTGCCAGCAGCGTTAAGACAGACAGAGGGGAGCTGTTTTTT. Encoded protein: CASSVKTDRGELFF.

This sequence joins TRBV6-1 and TRBJ2-7, with D perhaps matching TRBD1 (6 bases). CDR3 length: 14 residues. Germline V gives CDR1 MNHNS, CDR2 SASEGT. Between the trimmed V and J ends, which lost 6 bases and 5 bases, there was a span of 17 bases. The CDR3 spells CASRKGQTLDEQYF. The CDR3 DNA follows: TGTGCCAGCAGGAAAGGACAGACCTTGGACGAGCAGTACTTC.

This chain links TRBV5-4 with TRBJ2-3, with unresolved D. The CDR3 consists of 13 residues. V dropped 0 bases and J dropped 6 bases, with 8 bases sitting between them. Germline CDR1 and CDR2: SGHNT and YYREEE (reference sequence). Here the CDR3 DNA reads TGTGCCAGCAGCTTGGATAGTTCCGATACGCAGTATTTT. Its protein is CASSLDSSDTQYF.

The V and J genes are TRBV6-6 and TRBJ2-7; D might be TRBD2 (6 bases). Germline CDR1 reads MNHNY; CDR2 reads SVGAGI (reference sequence). V was pared by 7 bases and J by 6 bases, with 16 bases between. The length of the CDR3 is 13 residues. For the CDR3, the DNA is TGTGCCAGCATGACGGGAGTTTTTTTCGAGCAGTACTTC. This codes for CASMTGVFFEQYF.

The rearrangement joins TRBV15 to TRBJ2-1, with 11 bases aligning to TRBD1. The CDR3 length is 13 residues. The V gene end was trimmed by 7 bases and the J gene end by 6 bases; junction bases not matched to a gene: 2. CDR1 is LNHNV and CDR2 is YYDKDF in the germline V gene (reference sequence). CDR3 loop: CATKDRGPNEQFF. The CDR3 nucleotides are TGTGCCACCAAGGACAGGGGGCCCAATGAGCAGTTCTTC. The full variable domain, in which reference TRBV15 and TRBJ2-1 provide the parts outside the CDR3, is DAMVIQNPRYQVTQFGKPVTLSCSQTLNHNVMYWYQQKSSQAPKLLFHYYDKDFNNEADTPDNFQSRRPNTSFCFLDIRSPGLGDTAMYLCATKDRGPNEQFFGPGTRLTVL.

This chain joins TRBV5-6 and TRBJ2-7, with TRBD2 matching over 10 bases. Germline-derived CDR1 and CDR2 are SGHDT and YYEEEE. V gave up 4 bases and J gave up 2 bases; unmatched junction bases: 6. The CDR3 loop spans 15 amino acids. The CDR3 DNA sequence: TGTGCCAGCAGCCGACTAGCGGGTGGGACCTACGAGCAGTACTTC. Protein sequence: CASSRLAGGTYEQYF.

J is TRBJ2-1 and V is TRBV5-5; 7 nucleotides align to TRBD1. From germline, CDR1 is SGHKS and CDR2 YYEKEE (reference sequence). This CDR3 is built from 16 residues. The J segment lost 4 bases and the V segment lost 4 bases, leaving 11 bases of the junction unmatched. The DNA of the CDR3 is TGTGCCAGCAGCCGTATCGGGGACAGAGGGTACAATGAGCAGTTCTTC. Translating it yields CASSRIGDRGYNEQFF.

The CDR3 here is CASSQEPGQGYEQYF. The CDR3 DNA reads as TGTGCCAGCAGCCAAGAACCGGGACAGGGCTACGAGCAGTACTTC. The chain is built from TRBV4-2 and TRBJ2-7; 9 nucleotides agree with TRBD1. Trimming removed 0 bases from V and 3 bases from J; junction bases left unmatched: 3. CDR1 LGHNA and CDR2 YNFKEQ come from the germline V gene. CDR3 length: 15 residues.

J is TRBJ1-1 and V is TRBV6-5, with D maybe TRBD1 (6 bases). The CDR3 totals 15 residues. V lost 9 bases, J lost 0 bases, and 17 bases lay in between. The V gene's germline CDR1 is MNHEY and CDR2 SVGAGI. The CDR3: CASRDFTGLNTEAFF. The CDR3 DNA sequence: TGTGCCAGTAGAGATTTTACAGGGTTGAACACTGAAGCTTTCTTT.

This chain joins TRBV9 and TRBJ1-4, with 7 bases fitting TRBD1. The CDR3 loop spans 16 amino acids. With 4 bases clipped from V and 0 bases from J, the junction kept 6 bases outside the gene matches. CDR1 is SGDLS, CDR2 YYNGEE, per germline. The CDR3: CASSTGQLATNEKLFF. For the CDR3, the DNA is TGTGCCAGCAGCACGGGACAGCTCGCAACTAATGAAAAACTGTTTTTT.

The chain recombines TRBV7-9 with TRBJ2-7; D possibly corresponds to TRBD2 (7 bases). This CDR3 region has 19 residues. V lost 5 bases and J lost 2, with 28 bases in between. Germline CDR1 SEHNR, CDR2 FQNEAQ (reference sequence). The CDR3 DNA sequence: TGTGCCAGCAGCACAAACAGGGTTTTAGCGGGCTCCAGCACCTACGAGCAGTACTTC. Its translation is CASSTNRVLAGSSTYEQYF.

V and J are TRBV28 and TRBJ1-2; 7 bases match TRBD1. Looked up from germline, CDR1 is MDHEN and CDR2 is SYDVKM. The CDR3 has 15 residues. V lost 5 bases to trimming and J lost 5 bases; unmatched junction nucleotides: 11. The CDR3 DNA reads as TGTGCCAGCAGTACAGACAGGGTCCAACAGTATGGCTACACCTTC. This sequence encodes CASSTDRVQQYGYTF.

The chain links TRBV2 to TRBJ2-2; 9 bases are shared with TRBD1. The V segment lost 6 bases and the J segment 6 bases; nucleotides outside the gene matches: 2. The CDR3 sequence is 13 residues long. The V gene's germline CDR1 is SNHLY and CDR2 FYNNEI. This CDR3 reads CASSDRGAGELFF. DNA of the CDR3: TGTGCCAGCAGCGACAGGGGGGCCGGGGAGCTGTTTTTT.